This T cell receptor beta chain is from a study of blood T cell repertoires in COVID-19. Some clones are missing from TCRdb's copy, which holds only in-frame ones; the method was immunoSEQ multiplex PCR. The sample lists fewer than 70,000 clones, 65% to 90% seen once, with over 1.3% in the top ten. The clonotype comes from a woman aged 55-69 years with acute or convalescent COVID-19. Sequencing input: peripheral blood.

The DNA for the CDR3 is TGTGCCACCAGTGATTTTGGCGGGAGCTCCTACAATGAGCAGTTCTTC. Translation gives CATSDFGGSSYNEQFF. The rearrangement links TRBV24-1 to TRBJ2-1, with 7 bases aligning to TRBD2. The ends lost 1 base at V and 0 bases at J; junction bases unmatched: 2. This CDR3 has 16 amino acids. Per germline, CDR1 KGHDR and CDR2 SFDVKD.